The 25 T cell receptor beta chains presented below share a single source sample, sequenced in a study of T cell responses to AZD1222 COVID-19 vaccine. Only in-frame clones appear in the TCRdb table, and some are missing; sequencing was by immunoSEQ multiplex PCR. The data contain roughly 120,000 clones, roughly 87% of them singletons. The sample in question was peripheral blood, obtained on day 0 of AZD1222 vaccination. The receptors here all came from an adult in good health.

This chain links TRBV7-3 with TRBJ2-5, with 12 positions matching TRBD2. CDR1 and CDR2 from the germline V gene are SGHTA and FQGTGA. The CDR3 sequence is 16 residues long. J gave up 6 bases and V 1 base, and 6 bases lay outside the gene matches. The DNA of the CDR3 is TGTGCCAGCAGCTTAAGTTCTAGCGGGGGGGTCAAGACCCAGTACTTC. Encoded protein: CASSLSSSGGVKTQYF.

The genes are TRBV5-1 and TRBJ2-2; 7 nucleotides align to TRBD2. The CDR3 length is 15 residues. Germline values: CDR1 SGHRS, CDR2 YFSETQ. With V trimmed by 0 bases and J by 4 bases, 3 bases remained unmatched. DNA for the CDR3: TGCGCCAGCAGCTTGGAGCGGGGTGGCACCGGGGAGCTGTTTTTT. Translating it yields CASSLERGGTGELFF.

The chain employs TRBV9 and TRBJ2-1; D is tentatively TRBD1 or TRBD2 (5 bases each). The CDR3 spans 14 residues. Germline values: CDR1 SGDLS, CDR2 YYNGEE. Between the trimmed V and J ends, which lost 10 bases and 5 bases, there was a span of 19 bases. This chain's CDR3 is CAAGTHEFNNEQFF. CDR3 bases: TGTGCCGCCGGGACCCACGAATTCAACAATGAGCAGTTCTTC. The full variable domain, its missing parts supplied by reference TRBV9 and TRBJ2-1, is DSGVTQTPKHLITATGQRVTLRCSPRSGDLSVYWYQQSLDQGLQFLIQYYNGEERAKGNILERFSAQQFPDLHSELNLSSLELGDSALYFCAAGTHEFNNEQFFGPGTRLTVL.

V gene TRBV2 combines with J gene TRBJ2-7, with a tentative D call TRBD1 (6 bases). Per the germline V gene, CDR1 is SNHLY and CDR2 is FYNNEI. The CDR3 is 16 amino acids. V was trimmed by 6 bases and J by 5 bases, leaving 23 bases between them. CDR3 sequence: CASRLGDPSAGDEQYF. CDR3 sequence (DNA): TGTGCCAGCAGACTCGGGGACCCTTCAGCAGGGGACGAGCAGTACTTC.

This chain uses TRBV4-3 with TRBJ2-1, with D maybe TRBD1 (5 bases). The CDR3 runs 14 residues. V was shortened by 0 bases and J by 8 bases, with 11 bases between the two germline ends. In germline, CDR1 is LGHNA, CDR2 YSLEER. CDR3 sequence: CASSQENTGDEQFF. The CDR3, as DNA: TGCGCCAGCAGCCAAGAGAACACAGGCGATGAGCAGTTCTTC.

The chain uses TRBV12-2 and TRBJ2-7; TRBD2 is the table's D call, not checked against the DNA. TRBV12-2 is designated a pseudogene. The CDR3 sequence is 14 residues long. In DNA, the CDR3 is TGTGCAAGTCGCTTCCGAGGGAGCACCTACGAGCAGTACTTC. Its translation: CASRFRGSTYEQYF.

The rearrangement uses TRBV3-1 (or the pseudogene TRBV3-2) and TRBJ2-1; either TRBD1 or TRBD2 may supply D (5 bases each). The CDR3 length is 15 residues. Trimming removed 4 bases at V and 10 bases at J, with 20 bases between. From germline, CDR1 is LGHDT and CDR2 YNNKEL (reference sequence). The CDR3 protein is CASSPESGPGGEQFF. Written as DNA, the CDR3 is TGTGCCAGCAGCCCCGAGTCGGGACCTGGGGGAGAGCAGTTCTTC.

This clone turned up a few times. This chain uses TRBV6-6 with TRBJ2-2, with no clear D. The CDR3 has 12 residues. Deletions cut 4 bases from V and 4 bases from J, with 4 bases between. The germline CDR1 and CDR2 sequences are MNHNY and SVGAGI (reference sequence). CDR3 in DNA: TGTGCCAGCAGTTCTTCCACCGGGGAGCTGTTTTTT. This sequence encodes CASSSSTGELFF.

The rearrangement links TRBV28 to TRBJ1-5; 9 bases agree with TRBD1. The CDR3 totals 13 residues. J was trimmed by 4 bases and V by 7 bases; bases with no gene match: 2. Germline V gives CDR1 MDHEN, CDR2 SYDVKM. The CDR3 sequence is CASTGQGNQPQHF. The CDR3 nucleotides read TGTGCCAGCACAGGACAGGGGAATCAGCCCCAGCATTTT.

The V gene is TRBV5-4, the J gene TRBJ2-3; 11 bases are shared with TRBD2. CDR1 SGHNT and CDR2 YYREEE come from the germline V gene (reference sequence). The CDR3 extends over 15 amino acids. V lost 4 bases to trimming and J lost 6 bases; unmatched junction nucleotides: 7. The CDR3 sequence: CASSTRLAGPDTQYF. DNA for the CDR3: TGTGCCAGCAGCACCCGACTAGCGGGACCGGATACGCAGTATTTT.

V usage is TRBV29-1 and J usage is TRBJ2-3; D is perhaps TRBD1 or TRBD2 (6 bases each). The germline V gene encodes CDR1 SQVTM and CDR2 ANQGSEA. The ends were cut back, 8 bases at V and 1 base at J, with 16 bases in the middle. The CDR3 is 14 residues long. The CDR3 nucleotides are TGCAGCTCCTTACAGGGAGGAGGCACAGATACGCAGTATTTT. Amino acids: CSSLQGGGTDTQYF.

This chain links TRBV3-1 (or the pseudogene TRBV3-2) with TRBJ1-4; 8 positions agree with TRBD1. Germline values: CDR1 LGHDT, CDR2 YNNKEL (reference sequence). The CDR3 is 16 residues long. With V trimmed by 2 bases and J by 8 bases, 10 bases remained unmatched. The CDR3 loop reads CASSQFQGAGGEKLFF. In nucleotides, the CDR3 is TGTGCCAGCAGCCAATTTCAGGGGGCCGGAGGCGAAAAACTGTTTTTT.

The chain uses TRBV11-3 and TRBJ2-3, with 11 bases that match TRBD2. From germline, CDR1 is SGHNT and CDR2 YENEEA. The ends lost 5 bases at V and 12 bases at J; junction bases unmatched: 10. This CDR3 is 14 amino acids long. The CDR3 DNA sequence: TGTGCCAGCAGCCACGGGACTAGCGGCCAGGAACAGTATTTT. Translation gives CASSHGTSGQEQYF.

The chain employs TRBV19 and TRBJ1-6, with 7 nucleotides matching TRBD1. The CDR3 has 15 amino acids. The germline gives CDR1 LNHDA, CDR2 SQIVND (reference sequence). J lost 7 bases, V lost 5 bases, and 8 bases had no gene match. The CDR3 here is CASSRPRGTNSPLHF. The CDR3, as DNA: TGTGCCAGTAGTCGGCCCAGGGGGACCAATTCACCCCTCCACTTT.

The CDR3 DNA follows: TGTGCCAGCAGCAAGACAGGGATCACTGAAGCTTTCTTT. As protein: CASSKTGITEAFF. V is TRBV11-2 and J is TRBJ1-1; 7 bases fit TRBD1. The CDR3 spans 13 residues. CDR1 and CDR2 from the germline V gene are SGHAT and FQNNGV. V gave up 5 bases and J gave up 4 bases; unmatched junction bases: 4.

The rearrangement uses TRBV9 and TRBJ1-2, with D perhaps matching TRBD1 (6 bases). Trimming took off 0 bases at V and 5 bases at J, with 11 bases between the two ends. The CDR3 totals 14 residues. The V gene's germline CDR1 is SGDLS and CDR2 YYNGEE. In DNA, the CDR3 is TGTGCCAGCAGCGTAGCCAGGGGCGGGTATGGCTACACCTTC. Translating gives CASSVARGGYGYTF. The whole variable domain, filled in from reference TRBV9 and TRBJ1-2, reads DSGVTQTPKHLITATGQRVTLRCSPRSGDLSVYWYQQSLDQGLQFLIQYYNGEERAKGNILERFSAQQFPDLHSELNLSSLELGDSALYFCASSVARGGYGYTFGSGTRLTVV.

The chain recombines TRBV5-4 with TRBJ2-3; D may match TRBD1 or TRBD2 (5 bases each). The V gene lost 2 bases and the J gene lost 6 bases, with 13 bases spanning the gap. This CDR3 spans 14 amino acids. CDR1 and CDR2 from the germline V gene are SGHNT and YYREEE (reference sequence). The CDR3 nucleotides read TGTGCCAGCAGCTTTACCCTAGCAGGGGATACGCAGTATTTT. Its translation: CASSFTLAGDTQYF. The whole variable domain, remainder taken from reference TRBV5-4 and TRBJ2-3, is ETGVTQSPTHLIKTRGQQVTLRCSSQSGHNTVSWYQQALGQGPQFIFQYYREEENGRGNFPPRFSGLQFPNYSSELNVNALELDDSALYLCASSFTLAGDTQYFGPGTRLTVL.

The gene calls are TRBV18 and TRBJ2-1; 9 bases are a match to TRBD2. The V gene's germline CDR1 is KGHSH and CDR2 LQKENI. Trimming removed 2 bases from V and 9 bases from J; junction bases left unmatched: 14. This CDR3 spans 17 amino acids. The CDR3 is CASSPTAGGNREGEQFF. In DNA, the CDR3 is TGTGCCAGCTCACCAACCGCGGGAGGGAACAGAGAGGGTGAGCAGTTCTTC.

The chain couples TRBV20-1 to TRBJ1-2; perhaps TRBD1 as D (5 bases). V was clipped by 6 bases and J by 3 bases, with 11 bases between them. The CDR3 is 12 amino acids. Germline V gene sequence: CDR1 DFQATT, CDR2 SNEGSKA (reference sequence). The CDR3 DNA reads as TGCAGTGCCAGTCGAGGGGACTATGGCTACACCTTC. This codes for CSASRGDYGYTF.

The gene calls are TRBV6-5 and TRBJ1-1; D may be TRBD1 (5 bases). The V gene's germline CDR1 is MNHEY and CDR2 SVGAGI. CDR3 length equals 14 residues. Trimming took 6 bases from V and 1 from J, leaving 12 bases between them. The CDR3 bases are TGTGCCAGCAGGGACCCGGACACGAACACTGAAGCTTTCTTT. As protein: CASRDPDTNTEAFF.

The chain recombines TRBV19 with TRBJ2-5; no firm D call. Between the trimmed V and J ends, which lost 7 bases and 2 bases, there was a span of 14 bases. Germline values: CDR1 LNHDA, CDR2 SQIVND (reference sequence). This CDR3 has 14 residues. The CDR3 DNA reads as TGTGCCAGTACACCTCGTGGGCGGCAAGAGACCCAGTACTTC. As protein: CASTPRGRQETQYF.

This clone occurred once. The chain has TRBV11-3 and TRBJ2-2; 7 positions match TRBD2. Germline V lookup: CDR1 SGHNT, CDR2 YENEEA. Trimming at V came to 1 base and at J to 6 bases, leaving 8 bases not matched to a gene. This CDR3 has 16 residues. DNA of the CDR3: TGTGCCAGCAGCTTAGGAGCGGGGCAGAGTCCCGGGGAGCTGTTTTTT. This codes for CASSLGAGQSPGELFF.

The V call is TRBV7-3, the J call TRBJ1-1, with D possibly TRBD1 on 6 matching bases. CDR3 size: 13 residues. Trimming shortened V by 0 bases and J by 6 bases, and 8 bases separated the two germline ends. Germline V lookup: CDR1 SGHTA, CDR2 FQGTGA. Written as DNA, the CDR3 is TGTGCCAGCAGCTTAACATCAGGGGCTGAAGCTTTCTTT. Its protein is CASSLTSGAEAFF.

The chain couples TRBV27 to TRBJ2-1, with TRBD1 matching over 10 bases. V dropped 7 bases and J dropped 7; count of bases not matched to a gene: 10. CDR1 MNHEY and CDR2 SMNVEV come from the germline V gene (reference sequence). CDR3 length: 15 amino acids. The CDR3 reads CASIRGQGGKNEQFF. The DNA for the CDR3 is TGTGCCAGCATCCGAGGACAGGGGGGGAAAAATGAGCAGTTCTTC.

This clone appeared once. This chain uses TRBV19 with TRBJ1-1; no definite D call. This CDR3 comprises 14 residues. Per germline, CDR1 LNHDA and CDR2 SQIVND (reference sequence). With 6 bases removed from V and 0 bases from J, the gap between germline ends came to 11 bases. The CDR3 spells CASRGYSMNTEAFF. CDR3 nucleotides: TGTGCCAGTAGGGGATATTCCATGAACACTGAAGCTTTCTTT.